These T cell receptor beta chains were read from a single sample in a study of blood T cell repertoires in COVID-19. Sequenced by immunoSEQ multiplex PCR; TCRdb stores in-frame clones only, minus some. The sample consists of about 370,000 clones, more than 85% of them appearing once. The sample taken for sequencing was PBMCs or T cells enriched from blood (not recorded which). These receptors all stem from a woman aged 40 to 50 who had been exposed to COVID-19. Each CDR3 is given with its conserved first and last residue.

TRBV7-3,CASSLYITRGEAPYEQYF
TRBV5-4,CASTPAGSEGTQYF
TRBV7-9,CASSLAGGGSSTDTQYF
TRBV7-6,CASSQSTGVRQPQHF
TRBV21-1,CASSLVQGATTYGYTF
TRBV5-4,CASSLSGDRGYTF
TRBV27,CASSSGQVSYEQYF
TRBV19,CASSTSRDNSYGYTF
TRBV5-1,CASSLVTGFTDTQYF
TRBV20-1,CSASLPSGLAGVEQYF
TRBV7-2,CASSLAIQAVYEQYF
TRBV12-3/TRBV12-4,CASSQGAEAFF
TRBV30,CAWTQGSRANEKLFF
TRBV12-3/TRBV12-4,CASSRSVWAFF
TRBV12-2,CASRMQDGNTEAFF
TRBV18,CASSPWTADNSPLHF